Presented here are 30 T cell receptor beta chains from one specimen sequenced in a study of CD8 T cells in ankylosing spondylitis. TCRdb recomputed calls from the 5' RACE reads with MiXCR, one row per CDR3 protein. The sample records about 360,000 distinct CDR3 sequences, approximately 20% being singletons. The material sequenced was blood, either unsorted or a sorted T cell fraction (not recorded which). All receptors come from a male donor with ankylosing spondylitis or in good health (not recorded which).

CDR3 nucleotides: TGTGCCAGCAGCCCTTCCCGTCGGGGGTACGGCAATGAGCAGTTCTTC. As protein: CASSPSRRGYGNEQFF. The J gene is TRBJ2-1, the V gene TRBV7-2, with a tentative D call TRBD2 (6 bases). Trimming cost V 5 bases and J 6 bases, with 20 bases left between them. CDR1 is SGHTA and CDR2 is FQGNSA in the germline V gene. CDR3 size: 16 residues. The whole variable domain, filled in from reference TRBV7-2 and TRBJ2-1, reads GAGVSQSPSNKVTEKGKDVELRCDPISGHTALYWYRQSLGQGLEFLIYFQGNSAPDKSGLPSDRFSAERTGGSVSTLTIQRTQQEDSAVYLCASSPSRRGYGNEQFFGPGTRLTVL.

This clonotype was detected a few times. The chain recombines TRBV20-1 with TRBJ2-7; 7 bases agree with TRBD1. Germline V gene data show CDR1 as DFQATT and CDR2 as SNEGSKA (reference sequence). Trimming took 0 bases from V and 3 from J; bases not matched to a gene: 11. This CDR3 is 16 amino acids long. CDR3 in amino acids: CSARDLIGTALYEQYF. CDR3 in DNA: TGCAGTGCTAGAGATCTCATAGGGACAGCTCTCTACGAGCAGTACTTC.

The chain links TRBV11-2 to TRBJ2-7; D is ambiguous. Germline V CDR1 and CDR2: SGHAT, FQNNGV. The CDR3 length is 14 residues. V lost 4 bases and J lost 3, with 13 bases in between. The CDR3 protein is CASSSKYTYYEQYF. The CDR3, as DNA: TGTGCCAGCAGCTCCAAATACACTTACTACGAGCAGTACTTC.

This clonotype showed up just a few times. The chain has TRBV5-1 and TRBJ2-3; D gene ambiguous. The V gene's germline CDR1 is SGHRS and CDR2 YFSETQ. Trimming took off 0 bases at V and 1 base at J, with 6 bases between the two ends. The CDR3 is 14 amino acids. The CDR3 bases are TGCGCCAGCAGCTTGGTAGTCCGCACAGATACGCAGTATTTT. Translated, it gives CASSLVVRTDTQYF. Variable domain in full (rest from reference TRBV5-1 and TRBJ2-3): KAGVTQTPRYLIKTRGQQVTLSCSPISGHRSVSWYQQTPGQGLQFLFEYFSETQRNKGNFPGRFSGRQFSNSRSEMNVSTLELGDSALYLCASSLVVRTDTQYFGPGTRLTVL.

The sample holds a few counts of this clonotype. The CDR3 region is CASSPRQGGDIQYF. The CDR3 DNA follows: TGTGCCAGCAGCCCGCGACAGGGAGGGGACATTCAGTACTTC. V is TRBV9 and J is TRBJ2-4; D assignment may be TRBD1 or TRBD2 (7 bases each). The length of the CDR3 is 14 residues. CDR1 and CDR2 (germline): SGDLS, YYNGEE. V was clipped by 4 bases and J by 8 bases, with 16 bases between them. The complete variable domain, with remaining parts taken from reference TRBV9 and TRBJ2-4, reads DSGVTQTPKHLITATGQRVTLRCSPRSGDLSVYWYQQSLDQGLQFLIQYYNGEERAKGNILERFSAQQFPDLHSELNLSSLELGDSALYFCASSPRQGGDIQYFGAGTRLSVL.

This clonotype occurred many times. The chain couples TRBV12-3 or TRBV12-4 to TRBJ2-5; 11 bases match TRBD1. V lost 5 bases and J lost 4; bases outside the gene matches: 6. This CDR3 has 15 residues. The CDR3 sequence is CASSLGTGGIETQYF. For the CDR3, the DNA is TGTGCCAGCAGTCTCGGGACAGGGGGAATAGAGACCCAGTACTTC.

The chain links TRBV3-1 to TRBJ1-1, with D possibly being TRBD1 (5 bases). The V and J ends lost 4 bases and 3 bases respectively, with 15 bases between them. The CDR3 runs to 15 residues. Germline V lookup: CDR1 LGHDT, CDR2 YNNKEL (reference sequence). In DNA form, the CDR3 reads TGTGCCAGCAGCCCCAGGGAGGGGATGGACACTGAAGCTTTCTTT. Its protein is CASSPREGMDTEAFF.

The rearrangement uses TRBV9 and TRBJ2-7; TRBD1 aligns across 7 bases. The V and J ends lost 2 bases and 3 bases, in that order; junction bases with no gene match: 2. This CDR3 contains 13 residues. Germline loops: CDR1 SGDLS, CDR2 YYNGEE. CDR3 coding DNA: TGTGCCAGCAGCGTGGGACAGAACTACGAGCAGTACTTC. Protein sequence: CASSVGQNYEQYF.

This clonotype was recorded a few times. J is TRBJ1-4 and V is TRBV4-2, with D maybe TRBD1 (6 bases). This CDR3 has 15 amino acids. The V gene's germline CDR1 is LGHNA and CDR2 YNFKEQ. The germline V and J ends were trimmed by 0 bases and 8 bases, with 13 bases remaining between them. The CDR3 DNA follows: TGTGCCAGCAGCCAAGAAGCAGGGGAGGGCGAAAAACTGTTTTTT. Protein product: CASSQEAGEGEKLFF.

Only a few counts were recorded for this clonotype. The rearrangement joins TRBV4-2 to TRBJ2-7, with 7 bases aligning to TRBD1. The J segment lost 3 bases and the V segment lost 0 bases, leaving 8 bases of the junction unmatched. CDR3 length: 16 residues. Germline values: CDR1 LGHNA, CDR2 YNFKEQ. For the CDR3, the DNA is TGTGCCAGCAGCCAAGAGCTTAGGGGACAGAACTACGAGCAGTACTTC. Residues: CASSQELRGQNYEQYF.

Only a few counts were recorded for this clonotype. This chain uses TRBV12-3 or TRBV12-4 with TRBJ2-4; D is possibly TRBD1 (6 bases). V gave up 4 bases and J gave up 0 bases, with 10 bases separating them. The CDR3 length is 15 residues. The CDR3 spells CASSWDILAKNIQYF. CDR3 in DNA: TGTGCCAGCAGTTGGGACATTCTAGCCAAAAACATTCAGTACTTC.

This clonotype was found a few times. This chain links TRBV9 with TRBJ2-1; TRBD2 matches at 10 bases. This CDR3 has 17 amino acids. From germline, CDR1 is SGDLS and CDR2 YYNGEE. V gave up 0 bases and J gave up 2 bases; unmatched junction bases: 5. CDR3 sequence reads: CASSVVQAGGPYNEQFF. As DNA, the CDR3 is TGTGCCAGCAGCGTAGTACAAGCGGGGGGGCCCTACAATGAGCAGTTCTTC.

The chain combines TRBV4-1 with TRBJ1-2, with 7 bases lining up with TRBD1. With 0 bases clipped from V and 2 bases from J, the junction kept 9 bases outside the gene matches. The CDR3 runs 17 residues. CDR1 is MGHRA, CDR2 YSYEKL, per germline. The CDR3 sequence is CASSQDSKSRGNYGYTF. The CDR3 bases are TGCGCCAGCAGCCAAGATTCCAAGTCCAGGGGGAACTATGGCTACACCTTC.

V and J are TRBV6-2 or TRBV6-3 and TRBJ2-5; D is undetermined. The CDR3 length is 15 residues. V lost 2 bases and J lost 0, with 10 bases in between. Germline lookup yields CDR1 MNHEY and CDR2 SVGEGT. The CDR3 sequence: CASSYIGVDQETQYF. DNA for the CDR3: TGTGCCAGCAGTTACATTGGGGTCGACCAAGAGACCCAGTACTTC.

The rearrangement uses TRBV15 and TRBJ2-7; D is ambiguous. CDR1 is LNHNV, CDR2 YYDKDF, per germline (reference sequence). The CDR3 length is 16 residues. Between the trimmed V and J ends, which lost 2 bases and 2 bases, there was a span of 16 bases. CDR3 protein: CATSRSRPGPTYEQYF. Here the CDR3 DNA reads TGTGCCACCAGCAGATCCCGCCCCGGGCCCACCTACGAGCAGTACTTC.

CDR3 nucleotide sequence: TGTGCCAGCAGCACGGGACTAGCGGACACCGGGGAGCTGTTTTTT. Amino acid sequence: CASSTGLADTGELFF. This chain uses TRBV5-6 with TRBJ2-2, with TRBD2 identical over 11 bases. The J segment lost 3 bases and the V segment lost 4 bases, leaving 2 bases of the junction unmatched. The CDR3 contains 15 residues. Germline V gives CDR1 SGHDT, CDR2 YYEEEE.

This sequence joins TRBV11-1 and TRBJ2-7, with 9 bases aligning to TRBD1. The ends lost 8 bases at V and 2 bases at J; junction bases unmatched: 7. The germline V gene has CDR1 SGHAT and CDR2 FQDESV (reference sequence). The CDR3 consists of 14 residues. CDR3 coding DNA: TGTGCCAGCGCTCCCCGGGACAGGGCCTACGAGCAGTACTTC. This encodes CASAPRDRAYEQYF.

The chain combines TRBV30 with TRBJ2-5; 8 nucleotides line up with TRBD1. Germline trimming cut 3 bases from V and 4 bases from J; bases unmatched to any gene: 7. The CDR3 has 14 residues. Per germline, CDR1 GTSNPN and CDR2 SVGIG (reference sequence). The CDR3 nucleotides read TGTGCCTGGAGAGACGACAGGGGCCCAGAGACCCAGTACTTC. The encoded protein is CAWRDDRGPETQYF.

This chain uses TRBV6-5 with TRBJ2-1, with a possible D match to TRBD2 (5 bases). The germline V and J ends were trimmed by 0 bases and 4 bases, with 7 bases remaining between them. The CDR3 covers 14 residues. CDR1 MNHEY and CDR2 SVGAGI come from the germline V gene. CDR3 sequence: CASSYSGEYNEQFF. The CDR3 nucleotides are TGTGCCAGCAGTTACTCGGGAGAGTACAATGAGCAGTTCTTC.

The rearrangement uses TRBV6-1 and TRBJ1-1, with unresolved D. The V end lost 6 bases, the J end lost 0 bases, and 8 bases lay between the germline ends. This CDR3 is built from 13 residues. Germline V CDR1 and CDR2: MNHNS, SASEGT. CDR3 in amino acids: CASRTTMNTEAFF. Written as DNA, the CDR3 is TGTGCCAGCAGGACGACAATGAACACTGAAGCTTTCTTT.

This sequence joins TRBV3-1 and TRBJ2-7; maybe TRBD1 (7 bases). CDR3 length: 15 amino acids. The germline V and J ends were trimmed by 1 base and 6 bases, with 16 bases remaining between them. The germline gives CDR1 LGHDT, CDR2 YNNKEL (reference sequence). The CDR3 sequence: CASSQVGGQLFEQYF. The DNA of the CDR3 is TGTGCCAGCAGCCAAGTCGGGGGACAGTTATTCGAGCAGTACTTC.

In this sample, this clonotype turned up a few times. The rearrangement uses TRBV4-1 and TRBJ2-7, with D uncertain. The ends were cut back, 0 bases at V and 2 bases at J, with 8 bases in the middle. CDR3 length: 14 amino acids. The germline V gene has CDR1 MGHRA and CDR2 YSYEKL. CDR3 residues: CASSQEDRPYEQYF. The CDR3 nucleotides are TGCGCCAGCAGCCAAGAAGATAGGCCCTACGAGCAGTACTTC.

In its sample, this clonotype was seen a few times. The V and J genes are TRBV20-1 and TRBJ1-3; D is ambiguous. V was shortened by 2 bases and J by 1 base, with 6 bases between the two germline ends. The CDR3 consists of 13 residues. Germline loops: CDR1 DFQATT, CDR2 SNEGSKA (reference sequence). The CDR3 sequence: CSARLKSGNTIYF. CDR3 bases: TGCAGTGCTAGACTAAAATCTGGAAACACCATATATTTT.

V usage is TRBV29-1 and J usage is TRBJ2-7; 14 positions match TRBD2. V dropped 7 bases and J dropped 7; count of bases not matched to a gene: 3. Germline V gene data show CDR1 as SQVTM and CDR2 as ANQGSEA. The CDR3 spans 12 residues. The CDR3 nucleotides read TGCAGCGCCGGACTAGCGGGGGGTGAGCAGTACTTC. Protein product: CSAGLAGGEQYF.

The chain uses TRBV7-9 and TRBJ1-4; 7 bases fit TRBD1. The CDR3 is 14 residues long. The germline CDR1 and CDR2 sequences are SEHNR and FQNEAQ (reference sequence). V dropped 0 bases and J dropped 16; count of bases not matched to a gene: 11. The CDR3 region is CASSLADGTDRWFF. CDR3 in DNA: TGTGCCAGCAGCTTAGCGGATGGGACGGACAGGTGGTTTTTT. The whole variable domain, filled in from reference TRBV7-9 and TRBJ1-4, reads DTGVSQNPRHKITKRGQNVTFRCDPISEHNRLYWYRQTLGQGPEFLTYFQNEAQLEKSRLLSDRFSAERPKGSFSTLEIQRTEQGDSAMYLCASSLADGTDRWFFGSGTQLSVL.

The chain employs TRBV20-1 and TRBJ2-3, with a tentative D call TRBD1 (6 bases). The germline V and J ends were trimmed by 1 base and 2 bases, with 19 bases remaining between them. Germline assignment: CDR1 DFQATT and CDR2 SNEGSKA (reference sequence). The CDR3 sequence is 17 residues long. The CDR3 DNA reads as TGCAGTGCTAGAGCCTCCTTTTTGGGGGACAACACAGATACGCAGTATTTT. This codes for CSARASFLGDNTDTQYF.

V is TRBV11-2 and J is TRBJ2-3; 7 bases are a match to TRBD1. The V segment lost 5 bases and the J segment 4 bases; nucleotides outside the gene matches: 3. The CDR3 runs to 13 residues. The germline CDR1 and CDR2 sequences are SGHAT and FQNNGV. Written as DNA, the CDR3 is TGTGCCAGCAGCCGGACAGGCCCAGATACGCAGTATTTT. It encodes CASSRTGPDTQYF.

This chain links TRBV7-9 with TRBJ2-1, with a possible D match to TRBD2 (6 bases). Germline V CDR1 and CDR2: SEHNR, FQNEAQ (reference sequence). This CDR3 is 14 amino acids long. V was trimmed by 1 base and J by 10 bases, leaving 14 bases between them. CDR3 DNA: TGTGCCAGCAGCTTAGTGATAGCGGCAGGGGAGCAGTTCTTC. It codes for CASSLVIAAGEQFF.

The V gene is TRBV7-9, the J gene TRBJ2-2; TRBD1 aligns across 7 bases. After removal of 11 bases from V and 5 bases from J, the junction contained 14 bases not matched to a gene. Germline V CDR1 and CDR2: SEHNR, FQNEAQ (reference sequence). The CDR3 consists of 15 residues. The CDR3 DNA sequence: TGTGCCGCCAATAGGACAGGACTTCTTACCGGGGAGCTGTTTTTT. Protein sequence: CAANRTGLLTGELFF.

The J gene is TRBJ2-3, the V gene TRBV18; 10 bases agree with TRBD2. This CDR3 has 17 amino acids. Germline-derived CDR1 and CDR2 are KGHSH and LQKENI. The V segment lost 2 bases and the J segment 10 bases; nucleotides outside the gene matches: 15. The CDR3 loop is CASSPTPIGLAVDAQYF. The CDR3 coding sequence is TGTGCCAGCTCACCAACTCCCATCGGACTAGCGGTGGATGCGCAGTATTTT.